This T cell receptor (beta chain) was sequenced during a study of cytomegalovirus exposure and HLA in healthy donors. Whole-study findings and limits: The authors assumed roughly uniform sequencing depth across donors for presence/absence analyses. Follow-up analysis found HLA locus-dependent TCR association rates, highest for DRB1 and lowest for HLA-C.

In regard to this clone: The antigen remains unidentified. Within the sample, other DNA sequences also encode this same CDR3.

The PCR had 60 Vbeta and 13 Jbeta primers. Repertoires were generated with immunoSEQ multiplex PCR, while TCRdb's copy carries only in-frame clones and drops some. The repertoire holds about 160,000 clones, with 70% to 85% as singletons. The CDR3 covers 14 residues. V lost 4 bases to trimming and J lost 0 bases; unmatched junction nucleotides: 0. Germline V gene lookup returns CDR1 WNHNN and CDR2 SYGVQD (reference sequence). This receptor was identified in a man aged 35-49 years in good health and CMV-seronegative. The chain uses TRBV10-1 and TRBJ2-3; 8 bases fit TRBD2. Sequenced input: PBMCs. The DNA for the CDR3 is TGCGCCAGCAGTGCGGGGGGGAGCACAGATACGCAGTATTTT. Translated: CASSAGGSTDTQYF.